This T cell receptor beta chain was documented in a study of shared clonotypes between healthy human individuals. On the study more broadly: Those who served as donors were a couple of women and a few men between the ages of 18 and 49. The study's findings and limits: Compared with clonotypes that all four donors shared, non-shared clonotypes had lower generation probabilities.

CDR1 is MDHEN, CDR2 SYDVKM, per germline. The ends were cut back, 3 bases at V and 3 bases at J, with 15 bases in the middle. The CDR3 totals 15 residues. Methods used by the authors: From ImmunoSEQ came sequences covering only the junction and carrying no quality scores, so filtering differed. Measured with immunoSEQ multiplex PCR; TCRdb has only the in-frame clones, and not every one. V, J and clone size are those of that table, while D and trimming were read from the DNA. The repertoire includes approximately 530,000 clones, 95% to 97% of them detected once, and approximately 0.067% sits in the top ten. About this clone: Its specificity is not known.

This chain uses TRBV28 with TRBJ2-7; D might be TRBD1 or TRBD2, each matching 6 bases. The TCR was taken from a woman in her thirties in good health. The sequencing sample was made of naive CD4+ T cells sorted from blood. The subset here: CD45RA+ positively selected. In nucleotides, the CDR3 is TGTGCCAGCAGTTTTAACGGGGGCCCAATCTACGAGCAGTACTTC. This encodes CASSFNGGPIYEQYF.